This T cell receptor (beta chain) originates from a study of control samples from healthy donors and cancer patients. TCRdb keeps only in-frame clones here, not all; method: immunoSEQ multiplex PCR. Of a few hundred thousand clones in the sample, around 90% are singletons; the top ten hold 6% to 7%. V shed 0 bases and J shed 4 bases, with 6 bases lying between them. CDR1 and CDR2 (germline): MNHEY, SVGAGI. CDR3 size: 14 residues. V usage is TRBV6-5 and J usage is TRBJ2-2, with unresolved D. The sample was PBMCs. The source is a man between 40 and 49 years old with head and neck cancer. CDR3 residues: CASSYSSGTGELFF. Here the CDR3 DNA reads TGTGCCAGCAGTTACTCATCGGGCACCGGGGAGCTGTTTTTT.